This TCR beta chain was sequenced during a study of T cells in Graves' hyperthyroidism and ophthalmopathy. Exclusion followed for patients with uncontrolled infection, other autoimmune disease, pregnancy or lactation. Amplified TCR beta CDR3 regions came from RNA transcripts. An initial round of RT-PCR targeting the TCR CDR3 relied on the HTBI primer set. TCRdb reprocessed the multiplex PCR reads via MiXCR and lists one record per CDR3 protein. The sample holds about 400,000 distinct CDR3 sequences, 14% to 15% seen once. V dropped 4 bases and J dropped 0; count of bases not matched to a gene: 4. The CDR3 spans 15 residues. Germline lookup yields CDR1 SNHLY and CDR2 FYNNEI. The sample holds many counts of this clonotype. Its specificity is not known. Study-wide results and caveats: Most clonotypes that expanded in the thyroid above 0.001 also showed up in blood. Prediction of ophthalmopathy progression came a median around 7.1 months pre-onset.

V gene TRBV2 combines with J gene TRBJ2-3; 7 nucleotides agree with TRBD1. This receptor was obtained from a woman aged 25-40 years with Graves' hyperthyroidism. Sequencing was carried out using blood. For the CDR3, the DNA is TGTGCCAGCAGTGCCATGGGACAGAGCACAGATACGCAGTATTTT. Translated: CASSAMGQSTDTQYF.